Listed below are T cell receptor beta chains from one sample, sequenced in a study of metastatic and nonmetastatic thyroid tumors. TCRdb re-called clones via MiXCR from the PCR reads. The repertoire includes tens of thousands of clones, less than 5% of them detected once, and 8% to 10% sits in the top ten. Specimen: blood. The source of these receptors is a female donor with papillary thyroid cancer or a benign thyroid nodule (not recorded which). Some clones in this sample may be carry-over from other donors' samples. The CDR3 runs from the conserved cysteine through the conserved F or W. Each record gives: CDR3 length, J gene, clone size, D gene, V gene, CDR3 DNA, CDR3 protein. A D gene is named only where the DNA matches it firmly. Part of the rows lack a size; the others show once, few, many or a class for expanded clones.

12 TRBJ2-2 few . TRBV6-9 TGTGCCAGCAGTTACGAAGTCGGGGAGCTGTTTTTT CASSYEVGELFF
16 TRBJ1-6 . . TRBV6-2/TRBV6-3 TGTGCCAGCAGTGTCAGATTCTCATTATCGGATTCACCCCTCCACTTT CASSVRFSLSDSPLHF
14 TRBJ1-1 few TRBD1 TRBV14 TGTGCCAGCAGCAAGACAGGGGGGACCACTGAAGCTTTCTTT CASSKTGGTTEAFF
12 TRBJ2-3 few . TRBV6-2/TRBV6-3 TGTGCCAGCAGTTACTTCGGCCCTCCGCAGTATTTT CASSYFGPPQYF
17 TRBJ2-1 many . TRBV30 TGTGCCTGGAGTGTTGGACTTGTAATACTATCCTACAATGAGCAGTTCTTC CAWSVGLVILSYNEQFF
14 TRBJ1-1 many TRBD1 TRBV6-1 TGTGCCAGCAGATACAACAGGGGTGGAACTGAAGCTTTCTTT CASRYNRGGTEAFF
16 TRBJ2-7 . . TRBV6-5 TGTGCCAGCAGTTTTTCGAGAGACAGCCGAAACTACGAGCAGTACTTC CASSFSRDSRNYEQYF
17 TRBJ2-1 many . TRBV12-3/TRBV12-4 TGTGCCAGCAGCCCAAAACCGGGACAATTAATCTACAATGAGCAGTTCTTC CASSPKPGQLIYNEQFF
16 TRBJ2-7 . . TRBV3-1 TGTGCCAGCAGCCAAGAAAAAGCTGCTAACTCCTACGAGCAGTACTTC CASSQEKAANSYEQYF
13 TRBJ1-5 many . TRBV27 TGTGCCAGCAGTTCAGGGTTCAATCAGCCCCAGCATTTT CASSSGFNQPQHF
14 TRBJ2-7 many . TRBV9 TGTGCCAGCAGCGTAGAGGGGTCTAGCGACGAGCAGTACTTC CASSVEGSSDEQYF
14 TRBJ1-2 medium-sized . TRBV6-1 TGTGCCAGCAGTGAGGACATACCGAGGTATGGCTACACCTTC CASSEDIPRYGYTF
13 TRBJ2-2 many TRBD1 TRBV20-1 TGCAGTGCTGGGACAGGGCTCACCGGGGAGCTGTTTTTT CSAGTGLTGELFF
15 TRBJ2-3 . TRBD2 TRBV2 TGTGCCAGCAGTGAACGACTAGCGGGAGCAGATACGCAGTATTTT CASSERLAGADTQYF
15 TRBJ2-1 medium-sized . TRBV6-1 TGTGCCAGCAGTGATGAGGGAGGCGACTACAATGAGCAGTTCTTC CASSDEGGDYNEQFF
14 TRBJ1-2 . . TRBV10-2 TGCGCCAGTGCGGTGGCAGAAGTTAACCATGGCTACACCTTC CASAVAEVNHGYTF
15 TRBJ1-2 few . TRBV10-1 TGCGCCAGCAGTGACCGGTTGGGGAGTCCCCATGGCTACACCTTC CASSDRLGSPHGYTF
16 TRBJ2-7 . TRBD1 TRBV28 TGTGCCAGCAGCTCACCGGGACAGATGAGCTCCTACGAGCAGTACTTC CASSSPGQMSSYEQYF
14 TRBJ2-1 few . TRBV6-1 TGTGCCAGCGGGCGCGGGTACTCCTACAATGAGCAGTTCTTC CASGRGYSYNEQFF
14 TRBJ1-1 . . TRBV28 TGTGCCAGCAGGCAAGGGGGGACCAGGGTTGGAGCTTTCTTT CASRQGGTRVGAFF
15 TRBJ2-2 . . TRBV24-1 TGTGCCACCAGTGATTTACTATCGGACACCGTGGAGCTGTTTTTT CATSDLLSDTVELFF
17 TRBJ2-5 few TRBD2 TRBV6-1 TGTGCCAGCAGTGTCCCAAGGAATAGCGGGAGGCGAGAGACCCAGTACTTC CASSVPRNSGRRETQYF
13 TRBJ1-1 many . TRBV7-9 TGTGCCACATGGGGGGGCATGAACACTGAAGCTTTCTTT CATWGGMNTEAFF
17 TRBJ2-6 many TRBD1 TRBV2 TGTGCCAGCAGATCTAGGACAGGGAACTCTGGGGCCAACGTCCTGACTTTC CASRSRTGNSGANVLTF
15 TRBJ1-2 many . TRBV20-1 TGCAGTGCTAGTTTATGGGGGGACGCTAACTATGGCTACACCTTC CSASLWGDANYGYTF
14 TRBJ1-2 many TRBD1 TRBV10-3 TGTGCCATCAGTGAGTCGAGTGGGGGACAGGGCTACACCTTC CAISESSGGQGYTF